This T cell receptor beta chain was found in a study of shared clonotypes between healthy human individuals. Overall study findings and caveats: Some clonotypes were shared by all four sorted-subset donors, while others were not shared. The non-shared ones had lower generation probabilities than the shared ones. Naive subsets typically showed greater estimated richness than memory subsets. Researchers sampled blood only, noting tissue repertoires likely differ.

Trimming took off 2 bases at V and 2 bases at J, with 10 bases between the two ends. This CDR3 has 14 amino acids. Germline V CDR1 and CDR2: SEHNR, FQNEAQ (reference sequence). It was roughly 190 ng DNA, approximately 28,000 T cell genomes, that sorted-subset replicate PCRs used. Libraries were prepared by immunoSEQ multiplex PCR; TCRdb keeps only in-frame clonotypes and omits some of them. The repertoire includes about 580,000 clones, 95% to 98% of them detected once, and approximately 0.3% sits in the top ten. CD45RO-negative, CCR7-selected cells formed the naive CD8 fraction, which excluded terminally differentiated effector memory CD45RA+ cells. In its sample, this clone was seen once. Its antigen is undetermined.

The chain employs TRBV7-9 and TRBJ2-7; D not resolved. Material: naive CD8+ T cells sorted from blood. The origin of this receptor is a man aged 30 to 39 in good health. The CDR3 loop is CASSLQELAYEQYF. The CDR3 DNA reads as TGTGCCAGCAGCTTACAGGAGCTCGCCTACGAGCAGTACTTC.